This T cell receptor (beta chain) was retrieved from a study of blood T cell repertoires in COVID-19. Across the whole study: Donors in the United States, Italy and Spain gave samples during acute or convalescent COVID-19. Nucleic acid was either cDNA or gDNA, and it came from T cells, B-cell-depleted T cells, or PBMCs.

As originally analysed: It was from reference gene primer amplification that nucleated cell counts were estimated. Sequencing used immunoSEQ multiplex PCR; TCRdb keeps in-frame clones, though not all of them. The V and J calls and clone size come from that table; D and trimming were worked out from the DNA. This table holds about 250,000 clones, roughly 85% found once. This clone turned up a few times. The CDR3 runs 15 residues. Trimming left V 4 bases short and J 0 bases short, with 14 bases between. Germline V gene sequence: CDR1 SGHNT, CDR2 YYREEE (reference sequence). The sequencing input was peripheral blood. The genes are TRBV5-4 and TRBJ2-7, with D maybe TRBD1 (6 bases). The TCR sequence derives from a woman in her twenties or thirties with active or convalescent COVID-19. Here the CDR3 reads CASSKDRLGSYEQYF. The CDR3 nucleotides read TGTGCCAGCAGCAAAGACAGGCTGGGCTCCTACGAGCAGTACTTC. The variable domain in full, with the rest retrieved from reference TRBV5-4 and TRBJ2-7, is ETGVTQSPTHLIKTRGQQVTLRCSSQSGHNTVSWYQQALGQGPQFIFQYYREEENGRGNFPPRFSGLQFPNYSSELNVNALELDDSALYLCASSKDRLGSYEQYFGPGTRLTVT.